This TCR beta chain originates from a study of cytomegalovirus exposure and HLA in healthy donors. Whole-study context: Researchers found that less than 90% of 350 to 500 genotyped donors fell within the Caucasian-associated ancestry cluster.

Details on this clone: Its cognate antigen is unknown.

This CDR3 has 14 amino acids. The germline V and J ends were trimmed by 5 bases and 7 bases, with 17 bases remaining between them. The germline CDR1 and CDR2 sequences are SEHNR and FQNEAQ (reference sequence). Donors in the study were healthy people who gave bone marrow. Overall study results and limits: What was likely a sequencing artifact was a cluster of highly shared sequence variants. Earlier results showed most TCR beta V segments being productive about 87% or about 30% of the time.

It was with 60 Vbeta and 13 Jbeta primers that the PCR ran. The protocol was immunoSEQ multiplex PCR, while the TCRdb copy is restricted to in-frame clones and leaves out a portion. The table lists roughly 190,000 clones, 81% of them singletons. This sequence originates from a man aged 45-65 years in good health and CMV-seronegative. The V gene is TRBV7-9, the J gene TRBJ1-1; possible D gene TRBD1, 6 bases. Source material: PBMCs. CDR3 protein: CASSRDTTLREAFF. The CDR3 coding sequence is TGTGCCAGCAGCCGGGACACAACGCTACGTGAAGCTTTCTTT.